These 12 T cell receptor beta chains came from one sample sequenced in a study of post-analysis software for immune sequencing data (dated by TCRdb to between 2014 and 2017). Preparation of the library involved PCR. The run used an Illumina HiSeq 2500. To reduce PCR and sequencing biases, unique molecular identifiers were incorporated into the TCR beta cDNA libraries. TCRdb reran the public reads through fastp at Q25 and MiXCR, keeping productive beta chains. Entries are consolidated by CDR3 protein sequence, retaining the most common genes and DNA. A total of a few hundred thousand distinct CDR3 sequences appear in this sample, less than 40% of them only once. The ten top clones hold 13% of the sample. These receptors have no known antigen. General study outcomes and caveats: Patients showed significantly higher frequencies than controls for about 5 TRBV segments, among them TRBV5-6, TRBV5-1 and TRBV20-1.

Sequenced material: blood. These receptors were collected from a girl aged 10-17 years with multiple sclerosis.

Of note for this clonotype: Relative to the germline gene, one junction end is altered; a read error may explain this. The chain joins TRBV20-1 to TRBJ2-5; 10 positions match TRBD2. The CDR3 has 13 amino acids. Per germline, CDR1 DFQATT and CDR2 SNEGSKA (reference sequence). The DNA of the CDR3 is TGCGGTGCCAGCGGGGGGGCTCAAGAGACCCAGTACTTC. This gives the protein CGASGGAQETQYF.

V and J are TRBV12-3 or TRBV12-4 and TRBJ2-3, with D unresolved. The ends were cut back, 2 bases at V and 1 base at J, with 10 bases in the middle. This CDR3 has 15 amino acids. The CDR3 loop is CASSLMGIGTDTQYF. The CDR3 nucleotides read TGTGCCAGCAGTTTAATGGGGATTGGCACAGATACGCAGTATTTT.

This clonotype was detected only once. One base away lies a much larger clone, so this may be a sequencing read error. The rearrangement joins TRBV28 to TRBJ1-2; 9 bases map to TRBD1. Germline V lookup: CDR1 MDHEN, CDR2 SYDVKM. This CDR3 contains 13 residues. V trimming: 10 bases; J trimming: 6 bases; junction bases outside the gene matches: 9. The chain's CDR3 is CANRRTGDDGYTF. CDR3 coding DNA: TGTGCCAACAGACGGACAGGGGATGATGGCTACACCTTC.

This clonotype has a count of ten or more. The V gene is TRBV7-3, the J gene TRBJ1-2; 8 bases agree with TRBD1. V lost 0 bases, J lost 8 bases, and 11 bases stayed unmatched. The CDR3 loop spans 16 amino acids. CDR1 and CDR2 (germline): SGHTA, FQGTGA. The CDR3 sequence: CASSLTSSPGGGGYTF. For the CDR3, the DNA is TGTGCCAGCAGCTTAACGTCCAGCCCAGGGGGCGGGGGCTACACCTTC.

This chain links TRBV12-3 or TRBV12-4 with TRBJ2-3; D unclear. The CDR3 consists of 14 residues. With 6 bases removed from V and 0 bases from J, the gap between germline ends came to 10 bases. CDR3 sequence reads: CASSPPDSTDTQYF. CDR3 sequence (DNA): TGTGCCAGCAGCCCCCCGGACAGCACAGATACGCAGTATTTT.

Turning to this clonotype: Here the CDR3 omits its conserved ending phenylalanine or tryptophan, so a read error is the likely source. This rearrangement joins TRBV7-9 to TRBJ2-3, with D possibly called TRBD1 or TRBD2 (6 bases each). Germline CDR1 SEHNR, CDR2 FQNEAQ (reference sequence). This CDR3 is 18 amino acids long. The ends were cut back, 2 bases at V and 6 bases at J, with 24 bases in the middle. The CDR3 loop reads CASSLTFQDVLGGDTQYC. The CDR3 coding sequence is TGTGCCAGCAGCTTAACATTCCAGGACGTCCTCGGGGGCGATACGCAGTATTGT.

This clonotype was recorded a few times. CDR3 coding DNA: TGCAGTGCTAGAGATCTCGCCTACGAGCAGTACTTC. Translated: CSARDLAYEQYF. The chain carries TRBV20-1 and TRBJ2-7; D is undetermined. The CDR3 length is 12 residues. V lost 0 bases and J 2 bases, leaving 5 bases between the germline ends. Germline V gene sequence: CDR1 DFQATT, CDR2 SNEGSKA (reference sequence).

This clonotype was seen ten or more times. The rearrangement links TRBV20-1 to TRBJ2-3; D is ambiguous. Trimming left V 3 bases short and J 6 bases short, with 7 bases between. Germline V lookup: CDR1 DFQATT, CDR2 SNEGSKA (reference sequence). The CDR3 covers 11 residues. The CDR3: CSASYGDTQYF. The CDR3 nucleotides are TGCAGTGCTAGCTATGGGGATACGCAGTATTTT.

The V gene is TRBV5-4, the J gene TRBJ2-7, with D tentatively TRBD1 or TRBD2 (5 bases each). Trimming pared 4 bases from V and 2 bases from J, leaving 16 bases between. The CDR3 is made up of 15 amino acids. Per germline, CDR1 SGHNT and CDR2 YYREEE (reference sequence). CDR3 residues: CASSPGGPMTYEQYF. The CDR3 coding sequence is TGTGCCAGCAGCCCTGGGGGTCCTATGACCTACGAGCAGTACTTC.

This clonotype showed up many times. The rearrangement joins TRBV7-2 to TRBJ2-3, with D possibly being TRBD1 (6 bases). CDR3 size: 14 residues. V was trimmed by 4 bases and J by 0 bases, leaving 8 bases between them. CDR1 is SGHTA and CDR2 is FQGNSA in the germline V gene. The CDR3 is CASSSGQSTDTQYF. The DNA for the CDR3 is TGTGCCAGCAGCTCCGGACAGAGCACAGATACGCAGTATTTT.

This chain joins TRBV19 and TRBJ2-5; TRBD1 is a possible D gene (7 bases). V shed 4 bases and J shed 4 bases, with 13 bases lying between them. This CDR3 has 14 residues. CDR1 is LNHDA, CDR2 SQIVND, per germline (reference sequence). The CDR3 DNA is TGTGCCAGTAGTAAAGCAGGGGGGCGAGAGACCCAGTACTTC. It specifies CASSKAGGRETQYF.

This rearrangement joins TRBV7-9 to TRBJ2-3; 7 bases line up with TRBD2. Germline V gives CDR1 SEHNR, CDR2 FQNEAQ (reference sequence). The CDR3 extends over 14 amino acids. Germline trimming cut 10 bases from V and 1 base from J; bases unmatched to any gene: 8. CDR3 protein: CATREGYGTDTQYF. Written as DNA, the CDR3 is TGTGCCACCAGGGAGGGGTACGGCACAGATACGCAGTATTTT.